Each of the 16 T cell receptor beta chains below was sequenced from the same sample in a study of blood T cell repertoires in COVID-19. The data were produced by immunoSEQ multiplex PCR, yet TCRdb's version contains in-frame clones alone and is incomplete. The sample holds about 130,000 clones; approximately 84% are singletons and the top ten take 10% to 15%. Specimen: peripheral blood. These receptors were obtained from a woman aged 55-69 years with acute or convalescent COVID-19.

The chain uses TRBV18 and TRBJ1-2; TRBD1 matches at 8 bases. Germline CDR1 and CDR2: KGHSH and LQKENI. The CDR3 contains 15 residues. The V and J ends lost 1 base and 6 bases, in that order; junction bases with no gene match: 7. The CDR3 sequence: CASSPRQGAMNGYTF. The DNA of the CDR3 is TGTGCCAGCTCACCACGGCAGGGGGCTATGAATGGCTACACCTTC. The full variable domain, in which reference TRBV18 and TRBJ1-2 provide the parts outside the CDR3, is NAGVMQNPRHLVRRRGQEARLRCSPMKGHSHVYWYRQLPEEGLKFMVYLQKENIIDESGMPKERFSAEFPKEGPSILRIQQVVRGDSAAYFCASSPRQGAMNGYTFGSGTRLTVV.

The DNA for the CDR3 is TGTGCCAGCTGTTCCGCCGGATGGGAGGGGACTAATCAGCCCCAGCATTTT. Its translation: CASCSAGWEGTNQPQHF. This chain connects TRBV19 to TRBJ1-5; possible D gene TRBD1, 5 bases. The V end was cut by 9 bases, the J end by 4 bases, with 25 bases between. The CDR3 length is 17 residues. CDR1 and CDR2 (germline): LNHDA, SQIVND (reference sequence).

This clone was seen once. The chain has TRBV6-5 and TRBJ2-7; 7 bases are a match to TRBD1. This CDR3 contains 12 residues. Unmatched junction bases numbered 4, after V lost 5 bases and J lost 6 bases. The V gene's germline CDR1 is MNHEY and CDR2 SVGAGI. As DNA, the CDR3 is TGTGCCAGCAGTCAGGGACAGCGCGAGCAGTACTTC. Encoded protein: CASSQGQREQYF.

This chain connects TRBV6-5 to TRBJ1-5; D gene unclear. Germline V lookup: CDR1 MNHEY, CDR2 SVGAGI. The CDR3 is made up of 15 amino acids. V lost 6 bases and J 0 bases, leaving 12 bases between the germline ends. CDR3 coding DNA: TGTGCCAGCAGCCGCCGGGAGTATAGCAATCAGCCCCAGCATTTT. Amino acids: CASSRREYSNQPQHF.

The genes are TRBV7-2 and TRBJ2-7; D unclear. The germline gives CDR1 SGHTA, CDR2 FQGNSA. This CDR3 region has 14 residues. Trimming removed 3 bases from V and 0 bases from J, with 9 bases in between. CDR3 bases: TGTGCCAGCAGCTTGGCGGCGGTCTCCTACGAGCAGTACTTC. Translation: CASSLAAVSYEQYF.

V is TRBV5-1 and J is TRBJ1-1; D might be TRBD1 (6 bases). Germline lookup yields CDR1 SGHRS and CDR2 YFSETQ. V lost 7 bases, J lost 8 bases, and 18 bases lay in between. This CDR3 is built from 13 residues. The CDR3 DNA is TGCGCCAGCGGGAACACAGGGTCTTCCGAAGCTTTCTTT. Protein: CASGNTGSSEAFF.

The genes are TRBV10-3 and TRBJ2-3, with D tentatively TRBD2 (7 bases). V was clipped by 2 bases and J by 11 bases, with 17 bases between them. The CDR3 sequence is 14 residues long. Germline V CDR1 and CDR2: ENHRY, SYGVKD. The CDR3 region is CAISEAAGAVGQYF. The CDR3 region has the DNA TGTGCCATCAGTGAGGCCGCGGGGGCCGTCGGGCAGTATTTT.

Notes on this clone: The same CDR3 is also encoded by other DNA sequences in this sample. This sequence joins TRBV3-1 (or the pseudogene TRBV3-2) and TRBJ1-2, with D unresolved. This CDR3 has 13 residues. Germline V lookup: CDR1 LGHDT, CDR2 YNNKEL (reference sequence). V lost 2 bases and J 5 bases, leaving 9 bases between the germline ends. The CDR3 region is CASSQRTVYGYTF. The CDR3 nucleotides are TGTGCCAGCAGCCAAAGAACTGTATATGGCTACACCTTC.

This clone was seen a handful of times. This chain joins TRBV6-5 and TRBJ1-2; no reliable D call. Trimming took off 5 bases at V and 3 bases at J, with 13 bases between the two ends. The CDR3 spans 14 residues. Germline values: CDR1 MNHEY, CDR2 SVGAGI. CDR3 sequence (DNA): TGTGCCAGCAGTCTGACGGAGATCTACTATGGCTACACCTTC. Residues: CASSLTEIYYGYTF.

V usage is TRBV18 and J usage is TRBJ2-3, with 7 nucleotides matching TRBD1. The CDR3 consists of 14 residues. The V gene end was trimmed by 6 bases and the J gene end by 6 bases; junction bases not matched to a gene: 9. Germline values: CDR1 KGHSH, CDR2 LQKENI. Written as DNA, the CDR3 is TGTGCCAGCTCGTGGGACAGAGTAGGGGATACGCAGTATTTT. Translated, it gives CASSWDRVGDTQYF.

The genes are TRBV7-3 and TRBJ1-1, with TRBD1 as a possible D gene (5 bases). Germline CDR1 and CDR2: SGHTA and FQGTGA. The V end was cut by 5 bases, the J end by 1 base, with 8 bases between. This CDR3 has 13 amino acids. The DNA for the CDR3 is TGTGCCAGCAGCCCACAGGAGAACACTGAAGCTTTCTTT. Encoded protein: CASSPQENTEAFF.

This chain joins TRBV18 and TRBJ2-6; 10 bases map to TRBD1. The ends lost 3 bases at V and 0 bases at J; junction bases unmatched: 5. CDR1 KGHSH and CDR2 LQKENI come from the germline V gene. The CDR3 consists of 18 residues. CDR3 protein: CASSPKDRGASGANVLTF. The CDR3 DNA reads as TGTGCCAGCTCACCTAAGGACAGGGGGGCCTCTGGGGCCAACGTCCTGACTTTC.

The V and J genes are TRBV3-1 (or the pseudogene TRBV3-2) and TRBJ1-4; TRBD1 is a possible D gene (5 bases). The CDR3 has 13 amino acids. Looked up from germline, CDR1 is LGHDT and CDR2 is YNNKEL (reference sequence). V was clipped by 4 bases and J by 10 bases, with 13 bases between them. The CDR3 spells CASSRGPVGKLFF. The CDR3, as DNA: TGTGCCAGCAGCCGGGGCCCGGTGGGAAAACTGTTTTTT.

This clone was detected once. V gene TRBV7-9 combines with J gene TRBJ2-5; 7 bases align to TRBD1. Trimming took 3 bases from V and 1 from J; bases not matched to a gene: 5. The CDR3 is made up of 15 amino acids. Germline values: CDR1 SEHNR, CDR2 FQNEAQ (reference sequence). CDR3 nucleotides: TGTGCCAGCAGCTTGATACGACAGGGCCAAGAGACCCAGTACTTC. Translating it yields CASSLIRQGQETQYF.

The CDR3 is CASSEQGIVDIQYF. CDR3 in DNA: TGTGCCAGCAGTGAACAGGGGATAGTGGACATTCAGTACTTC. The chain has TRBV2 and TRBJ2-4, with D maybe TRBD1 (6 bases). Germline V gene data show CDR1 as SNHLY and CDR2 as FYNNEI. Trimming shortened V by 2 bases and J by 8 bases, and 13 bases separated the two germline ends. The CDR3 is 14 amino acids.

This clone was seen only once. V gene TRBV7-9 combines with J gene TRBJ1-2; D remains unclear. Trimming took 2 bases from V and 7 from J, leaving 8 bases between them. The CDR3 runs to 12 residues. Germline values: CDR1 SEHNR, CDR2 FQNEAQ (reference sequence). CDR3 nucleotide sequence: TGTGCCAGCAGCTTAACGGAGGGTGGCTACACCTTC. It yields the protein CASSLTEGGYTF. Full variable domain (rest looked up from reference TRBV7-9 and TRBJ1-2): DTGVSQNPRHKITKRGQNVTFRCDPISEHNRLYWYRQTLGQGPEFLTYFQNEAQLEKSRLLSDRFSAERPKGSFSTLEIQRTEQGDSAMYLCASSLTEGGYTFGSGTRLTVV.